The T cell receptor (beta chain) described here comes from a study of regulatory T cells in long-lasting Graves disease. This clonotype was found many times. Regarding time point: newly diagnosed GD, antithyroid drugs for less than 3 months. Following extraction of RNA from PBMCs, that RNA was used to make the TCR library. In building TCR beta libraries, iRepertoire HTBI primers were used together with Arm-PCR of CDR3 regions. A single record per CDR3 protein comes from TCRdb applying MiXCR to the multiplex PCR reads. The repertoire has 200,000 to 250,000 distinct CDR3 sequences, roughly 21% of them found once; the top ten carry roughly 13%. This TCR was sampled from a female donor with Graves disease. Sequenced here: peripheral blood mononuclear cells (PBMCs), sampled at new diagnosis, from a patient treated with antithyroid drugs.

CDR3 loop: CSVKQGHGEKLFF. CDR3 sequence (DNA): TGCAGCGTGAAACAGGGGCACGGTGAAAAACTGTTTTTT. This chain links TRBV29-1 with TRBJ1-4; 7 positions agree with TRBD1. Trimming removed 6 bases from V and 7 bases from J; junction bases left unmatched: 8. Germline V gene data show CDR1 as SQVTM and CDR2 as ANQGSEA. The CDR3 is made up of 13 amino acids. Filled out from reference TRBV29-1 and TRBJ1-4, the complete variable domain reads SAVISQKPSRDICQRGTSLTIQCQVDSQVTMMFWYRQQPGQSLTLIATANQGSEATYESGFVIDKFPISRPNLTFSTLTVSNMSPEDSSIYLCSVKQGHGEKLFFGSGTQLSVL.